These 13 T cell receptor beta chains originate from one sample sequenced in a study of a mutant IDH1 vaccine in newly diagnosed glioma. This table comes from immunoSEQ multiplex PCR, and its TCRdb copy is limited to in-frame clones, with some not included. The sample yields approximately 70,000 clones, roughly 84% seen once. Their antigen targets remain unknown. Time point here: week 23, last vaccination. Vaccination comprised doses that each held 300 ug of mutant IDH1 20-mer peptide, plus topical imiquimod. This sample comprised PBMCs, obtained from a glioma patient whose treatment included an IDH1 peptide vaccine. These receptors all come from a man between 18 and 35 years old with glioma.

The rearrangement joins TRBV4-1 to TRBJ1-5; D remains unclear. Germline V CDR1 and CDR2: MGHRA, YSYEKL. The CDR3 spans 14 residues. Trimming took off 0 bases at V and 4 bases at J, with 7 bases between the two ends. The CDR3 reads CASSQELGNQPQHF. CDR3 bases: TGCGCCAGCAGCCAAGAATTGGGAAATCAGCCCCAGCATTTT.

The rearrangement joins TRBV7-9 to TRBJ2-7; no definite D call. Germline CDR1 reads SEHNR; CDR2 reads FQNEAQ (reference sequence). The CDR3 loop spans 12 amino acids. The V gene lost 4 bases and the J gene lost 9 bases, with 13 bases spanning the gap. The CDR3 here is CASSSPGIGQYF. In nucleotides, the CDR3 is TGTGCCAGCAGCTCACCCGGAATTGGGCAGTACTTC.

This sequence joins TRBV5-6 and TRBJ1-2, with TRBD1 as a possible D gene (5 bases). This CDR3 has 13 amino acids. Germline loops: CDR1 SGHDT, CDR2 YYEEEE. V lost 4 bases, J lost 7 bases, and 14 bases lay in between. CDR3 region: CASSPFDSFGYTF. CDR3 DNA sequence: TGTGCCAGCAGCCCCTTCGACAGTTTTGGCTACACCTTC.

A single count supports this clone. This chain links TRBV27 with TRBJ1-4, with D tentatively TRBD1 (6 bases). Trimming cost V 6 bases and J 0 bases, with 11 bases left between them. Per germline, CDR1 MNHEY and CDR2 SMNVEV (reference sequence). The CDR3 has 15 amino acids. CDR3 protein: CASSQTGATNEKLFF. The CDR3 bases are TGTGCCAGCAGCCAGACAGGAGCAACTAATGAAAAACTGTTTTTT.

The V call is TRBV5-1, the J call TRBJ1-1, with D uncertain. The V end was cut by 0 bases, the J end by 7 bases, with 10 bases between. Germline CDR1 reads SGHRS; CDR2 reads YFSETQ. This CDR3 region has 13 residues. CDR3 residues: CASSLELRGEAFF. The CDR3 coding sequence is TGCGCCAGCAGCTTGGAATTAAGAGGTGAAGCTTTCTTT.

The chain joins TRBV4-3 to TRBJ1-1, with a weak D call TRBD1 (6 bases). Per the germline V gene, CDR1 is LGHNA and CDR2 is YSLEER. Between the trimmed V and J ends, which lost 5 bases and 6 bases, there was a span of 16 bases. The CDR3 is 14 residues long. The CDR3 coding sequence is TGCGCCAGCAGCGAAGGGGGAGCAGGGCCTGAAGCTTTCTTT. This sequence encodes CASSEGGAGPEAFF.

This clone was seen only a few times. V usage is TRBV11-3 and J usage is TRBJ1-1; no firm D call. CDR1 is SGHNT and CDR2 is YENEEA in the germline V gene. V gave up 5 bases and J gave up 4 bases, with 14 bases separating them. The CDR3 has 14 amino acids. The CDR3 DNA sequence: TGTGCCAGCAGCCTAGGTGGAAAAGGCACTGAAGCTTTCTTT. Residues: CASSLGGKGTEAFF.

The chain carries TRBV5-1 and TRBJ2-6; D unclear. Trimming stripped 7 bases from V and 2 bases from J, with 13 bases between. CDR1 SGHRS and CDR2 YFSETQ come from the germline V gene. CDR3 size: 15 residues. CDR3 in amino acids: CASRLGLTGANVLTF. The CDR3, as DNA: TGCGCCAGCCGCCTCGGGTTAACTGGGGCCAACGTCCTGACTTTC.

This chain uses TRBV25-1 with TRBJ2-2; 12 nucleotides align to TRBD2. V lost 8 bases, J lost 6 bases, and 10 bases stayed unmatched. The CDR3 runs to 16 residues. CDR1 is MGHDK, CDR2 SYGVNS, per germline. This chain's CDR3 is CASSGPRTSGAGELFF. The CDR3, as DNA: TGTGCCAGCTCGGGCCCGAGGACTAGCGGGGCCGGGGAGCTGTTTTTT.

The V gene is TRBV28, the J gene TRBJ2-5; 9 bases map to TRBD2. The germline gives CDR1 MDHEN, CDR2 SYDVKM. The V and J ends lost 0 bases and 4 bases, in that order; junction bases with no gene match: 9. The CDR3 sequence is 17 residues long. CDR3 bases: TGTGCCAGCAGTTTATGGTCGGCTAGCGGGATGCGAGAGACCCAGTACTTC. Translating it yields CASSLWSASGMRETQYF.

CDR3 loop: CASSLISTDTQYF. CDR3 in DNA: TGCGCCAGCAGCTTGATTAGCACAGATACGCAGTATTTT. The rearrangement uses TRBV5-1 and TRBJ2-3; no clear D. CDR1 and CDR2 (germline): SGHRS, YFSETQ. The CDR3 length is 13 residues. Trimming removed 1 base from V and 0 bases from J, with 3 bases in between.

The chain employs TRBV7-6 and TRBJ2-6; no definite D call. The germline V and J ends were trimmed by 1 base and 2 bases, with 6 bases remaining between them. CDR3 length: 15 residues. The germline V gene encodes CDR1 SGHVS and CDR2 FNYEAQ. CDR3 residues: CASSLGLPGANVLTF. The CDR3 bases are TGTGCCAGCAGCTTAGGGCTCCCTGGGGCCAACGTCCTGACTTTC.

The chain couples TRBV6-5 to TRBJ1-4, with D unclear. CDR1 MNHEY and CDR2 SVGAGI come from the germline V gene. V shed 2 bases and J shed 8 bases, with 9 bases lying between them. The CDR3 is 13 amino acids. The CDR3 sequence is CASSYEFQEKLFF. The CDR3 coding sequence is TGTGCCAGCAGTTACGAGTTTCAGGAAAAACTGTTTTTT.